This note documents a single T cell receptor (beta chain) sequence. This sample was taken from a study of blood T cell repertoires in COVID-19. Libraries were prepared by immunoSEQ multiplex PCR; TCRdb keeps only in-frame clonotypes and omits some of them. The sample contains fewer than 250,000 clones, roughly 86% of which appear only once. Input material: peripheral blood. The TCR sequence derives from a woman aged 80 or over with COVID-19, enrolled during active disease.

CDR3 in DNA: TGTGCCAGCAGTTCCGACATGGGCAGCGGTCAGCCCCAGCATTTT. Translated, it gives CASSSDMGSGQPQHF. This sequence joins TRBV28 and TRBJ1-5; D gene unclear. Germline V gives CDR1 MDHEN, CDR2 SYDVKM. V was cut by 4 bases and J by 6 bases, with 16 bases left in between. The CDR3 covers 15 residues.